This paragraph reports one T cell receptor (beta chain). The data are from a study of T cell changes during pregnancy in multiple sclerosis. Germline assignment: CDR1 SGHNT and CDR2 YYREEE (reference sequence). CDR3 size: 14 residues. Trimming cost V 4 bases and J 8 bases, with 18 bases left between them. Libraries were prepared by immunoSEQ multiplex PCR; TCRdb keeps only in-frame clonotypes and omits some of them. There are 85,000 to 100,000 clones in the sample; 92% occur only once, and about 2.7% lies in the top ten. The receptor comes from a female donor with multiple sclerosis, enrolled in a pregnancy study. The V and J genes are TRBV5-4 and TRBJ1-2; no definite D call. Sequenced material: peripheral blood, taken in the first trimester of pregnancy. CDR3 sequence: CASSPVPSTEGYTF. The CDR3 DNA reads TGTGCCAGCAGCCCGGTCCCCTCCACTGAGGGCTACACCTTC.